The rows below give T cell receptor beta chains drawn from one sample of a study of blood T cell repertoires in COVID-19. The protocol was immunoSEQ multiplex PCR, while the TCRdb copy is restricted to in-frame clones and leaves out a portion. The table shows 150,000 to 250,000 clones, with roughly 92% occurring only once. Sequencing input: peripheral blood. These receptors were taken from a man aged 25-45 years with COVID-19, enrolled during active disease. Both conserved end residues are part of each CDR3. The D gene is left open where the match is weak. Rows may omit the clone size; those that give it use once, few, many or a size class.

v_gene	abundance	d_gene	j_gene	CDR3nt	CDR3aa
TRBV5-4	once	TRBD1	TRBJ1-1	TGTGCCAGCAGCTCGCCGGGACAGGGCTGGGGCACTGAAGCTTTCTTT	CASSSPGQGWGTEAFF
TRBV10-1	-	TRBD1	TRBJ1-1	TGCGCCAGCAGCAGAAACCGGGACAGGGCCACTGAAGCTTTCTTT	CASSRNRDRATEAFF
TRBV9	-	TRBD2	TRBJ2-1	TGTGCCAGCAGCGCGGGACTAGCGGGGGGGGATGAGCAGTTCTTC	CASSAGLAGGDEQFF
TRBV4-1	-	TRBD1	TRBJ1-5	TGCGCCAGCAGCCAACCGGGGACAGGTATCAATCAGCCCCAGCATTTT	CASSQPGTGINQPQHF
TRBV10-2	-	TRBD2	TRBJ2-5	TGCGCCAGCAGGGGAGCGGGGGTCCAAGAGACCCAGTACTTC	CASRGAGVQETQYF
TRBV7-4	-	TRBD1	TRBJ1-5	TGTGCCAGCAGCCAACCTCAGGGGGCGGGCAATCAGCCCCAGCATTTT	CASSQPQGAGNQPQHF
TRBV14	-	TRBD1	TRBJ1-2	TGTGCCAGCAGCATCGGGACAGGGCCGAACTATGGCTACACCTTC	CASSIGTGPNYGYTF
TRBV5-1	once	TRBD1	TRBJ1-4	TGCGCCAGCAGCGCTACCACAGGGGGGAGGAGTGAAAAACTGTTTTTT	CASSATTGGRSEKLFF
TRBV6-2/TRBV6-3	-	TRBD1	TRBJ1-1	TGTGCCAGCAGTCGGCCGACAGGGCCGAACACTGAAGCTTTCTTT	CASSRPTGPNTEAFF
TRBV9	once	-	TRBJ1-5	TGTGCCAGCAGCGTGGAGGGGAATAGCAATCAGCCCCAGCATTTT	CASSVEGNSNQPQHF
TRBV4-1	-	TRBD1	TRBJ1-4	TGCGCCAGCAGCCAACGGGACAGGGGGGATGAAAAACTGTTTTTT	CASSQRDRGDEKLFF
TRBV29-1	-	-	TRBJ1-1	TGCAGCGTACAGCAGGGAGGCACTGAAGCTTTCTTT	CSVQQGGTEAFF
TRBV6-1	-	TRBD2	TRBJ2-1	TGTGCCAGCCAGACTAGCGGTGATTACAATGAGCAGTTCTTC	CASQTSGDYNEQFF
TRBV14	-	-	TRBJ1-1	TGTGCCAGCAGCCAAGGTCCGCAGGGGTGGGCAACTGAAGCTTTCTTT	CASSQGPQGWATEAFF
TRBV5-6	-	-	TRBJ2-7	TGTGCCAGCAGCGGCAGGGGAGACGAGCAGTACTTC	CASSGRGDEQYF
TRBV4-1	-	-	TRBJ1-2	TGCGCCAGCAGCCACCGGGACAACAACTATGGCTACACCTTC	CASSHRDNNYGYTF
TRBV4-2	-	TRBD1	TRBJ1-4	TGTGCCAGCAGCCAAGATGGGGGACAGGGTGGTGAAAAACTGTTTTTT	CASSQDGGQGGEKLFF
TRBV5-1	-	-	TRBJ2-5	TGCGCCAGCAGCTTGGGGAGGGCGGAGACCCAGTACTTC	CASSLGRAETQYF
TRBV2	-	-	TRBJ2-5	TGTGCCAGCAGTCCGGGACAAAACCAAGAGACCCAGTACTTC	CASSPGQNQETQYF
TRBV5-4	-	-	TRBJ1-1	TGTGCCAGCAGCCCTTCGGGACAAACGAACACTGAAGCTTTCTTT	CASSPSGQTNTEAFF
TRBV9	-	-	TRBJ1-6	TGTGCCAGCAGCGTAGAAAGGGGTCCCCTCAAAATAATTAGTTCACCCCTCCACTTT	CASSVERGPLKIISSPLHF
TRBV5-1	few	-	TRBJ1-1	TGCGCCAGCAGCTTGGAGGGACAGAACACTGAAGCTTTCTTT	CASSLEGQNTEAFF
TRBV3-1/TRBV3-2	-	-	TRBJ1-1	TGTGCCAGCAGCCAAGAGGGCGGGGGCCCTGAAGCTTTCTTT	CASSQEGGGPEAFF
TRBV14	-	TRBD2	TRBJ2-2	TGTGCCAGCAGACATAGCGGGGGTACCGGGGAGCTGTTTTTT	CASRHSGGTGELFF
TRBV9	-	-	TRBJ2-3	TGTGCCAGCAGCCTCCAGGGGCTTGTAGATACGCAGTATTTT	CASSLQGLVDTQYF
TRBV7-2	once	TRBD1	TRBJ1-1	TGTGCCAGCAGCCCACGGACAGGGTCCCTGAACACTGAAGCTTTCTTT	CASSPRTGSLNTEAFF
TRBV11-3	-	-	TRBJ1-5	TGTGCCAGCAGCCGAAGGACAGCCGTTTATAGCAATCAGCCCCAGCATTTT	CASSRRTAVYSNQPQHF
TRBV11-3	-	TRBD2	TRBJ2-2	TGTGCCAGCAGCCGCCAGGGAGGGAAGGCCGGGGAGCTGTTTTTT	CASSRQGGKAGELFF
TRBV30	-	-	TRBJ1-5	TGTGCCTGGACCGGACAGATGGGCGATCAGCCCCAGCATTTT	CAWTGQMGDQPQHF
TRBV10-2	-	TRBD1	TRBJ1-2	TGCGCCAGCAGCAGCAGAGGACAGGGTTTGGAGGGCTACACCTTC	CASSSRGQGLEGYTF
TRBV19	-	TRBD1	TRBJ1-5	TGTGCGACGGAAAGGAGATCAGGACAGGGGGCAGATCAGCCCCAGCATTTT	CATERRSGQGADQPQHF
TRBV20-1	-	TRBD1	TRBJ1-2	TGCAGTGCTAGTGGGGCAGGGGGCCCCTCTAACTATGGCTACACCTTC	CSASGAGGPSNYGYTF
TRBV4-1	-	-	TRBJ2-1	TGCGCCAGCAGCCAAGATGGTGGAGGTGAGCAGTTCTTC	CASSQDGGGEQFF
TRBV27	-	TRBD1	TRBJ2-7	TGTGCCAGCAGTTTATCCGGGACAGACTACGAGCAGTACTTC	CASSLSGTDYEQYF
TRBV7-9	once	TRBD2	TRBJ2-3	TGTGCCAGCAGCCCCCCAGAGGAGCGGGGGGTAGGCACAGATACGCAGTATTTT	CASSPPEERGVGTDTQYF
TRBV6-1	-	-	TRBJ1-2	TGTGCCAGCAGTGAAGGGAGGGGAGCTAACTATGGCTACACCTTC	CASSEGRGANYGYTF
TRBV7-9	-	-	TRBJ2-3	TGTGCCAGCAGCCCCAGGGACACCTACACAGATACGCAGTATTTT	CASSPRDTYTDTQYF
TRBV6-1	-	TRBD1	TRBJ1-2	TGTGCCAGCGCGCCGGGACAGGGACCCTATGGCTACACCTTC	CASAPGQGPYGYTF
TRBV6-5	few	TRBD1	TRBJ1-5	TGTGCCAGCAGTTACTCGCGGACAGGGGGCGATCAGCCCCAGCATTTT	CASSYSRTGGDQPQHF
TRBV15	-	-	TRBJ1-1	TGTGCCACCTCGGGGGGGCGCGGGACTGAAGCTTTCTTT	CATSGGRGTEAFF
TRBV6-5	-	TRBD1	TRBJ2-6	TGTGCCAGCGACAGGGTGACAGGGGCCAACGTCCTGACTTTC	CASDRVTGANVLTF
TRBV5-4	-	-	TRBJ2-2	TGTGCCAGCCACTTCTCCGGGGAGCTGTTTTTT	CASHFSGELFF
TRBV19	once	-	TRBJ1-5	TGTGCCAGTAGTCCCCGGGGGGGGTCTAGCAATCAGCCCCAGCATTTT	CASSPRGGSSNQPQHF
TRBV5-6	-	TRBD1	TRBJ2-5	TGTGCCAGCAGCTGGGGGACAGGTAGTTGGGAGACCCAGTACTTC	CASSWGTGSWETQYF
TRBV10-1	-	TRBD1	TRBJ2-1	TGCGCCAGCAGTGACTATCCAGGGGGAGTTTCCAATGAGCAGTTCTTC	CASSDYPGGVSNEQFF
TRBV19	-	TRBD1	TRBJ2-7	TGTGCCAGTAGTAACAGGGGGGCAACCTACGAGCAGTACTTC	CASSNRGATYEQYF
TRBV2	once	TRBD1	TRBJ1-2	TGTGCCAGGGGGACCAGGGGGCTGGGCTATGGCTACACCTTC	CARGTRGLGYGYTF
TRBV9	-	-	TRBJ1-5	TGTGCCAGCAGCGTAGCTCCAGGGTCAGGTCAGCCCCAGCATTTT	CASSVAPGSGQPQHF
TRBV6-5	-	-	TRBJ1-1	TGTGCCAGCACTCTTAGACAGGCGAACACTGAAGCTTTCTTT	CASTLRQANTEAFF
TRBV30	once	TRBD1	TRBJ2-7	TGTGCCTACACAGGGGGATACTACGAGCAGTACTTC	CAYTGGYYEQYF
TRBV6-7	few	TRBD1	TRBJ1-1	TGTGCCAGTACTAGGGACAGGGGGCTAGACACTGAAGCTTTCTTT	CASTRDRGLDTEAFF
TRBV12-3/TRBV12-4	-	-	TRBJ2-2	TGTGCCAGCAGTGGCCCGCTCACCGGGGAGCTGTTTTTT	CASSGPLTGELFF
TRBV27	-	-	TRBJ2-2	TGTGCCAGCAGTTTAGTGGTCGGGGGACCCGGGGAGCTGTTTTTT	CASSLVVGGPGELFF
TRBV9	-	-	TRBJ1-6	TGTGCCAGCAGCGTTAACCGGGAAAATAATTCACCCCTCCACTTT	CASSVNRENNSPLHF
TRBV12-5	-	TRBD2	TRBJ2-3	TGTGCTAGTGGTTTGAGCGGGACGACCTTTTCTAGCACAGATACGCAGTATTTT	CASGLSGTTFSSTDTQYF
TRBV9	-	-	TRBJ1-2	TGTGCCAGCAGCGATACTACAGGGCACTATGGCTACACCTTC	CASSDTTGHYGYTF
TRBV6-5	-	-	TRBJ2-1	TGTGCCAGCATAAGGGGGAATGAGCAGTTCTTC	CASIRGNEQFF
TRBV18	-	-	TRBJ1-4	TGTGCCAGCTCACCCACGGCGGGCCCCGCAACTAATGAAAAACTGTTTTTT	CASSPTAGPATNEKLFF